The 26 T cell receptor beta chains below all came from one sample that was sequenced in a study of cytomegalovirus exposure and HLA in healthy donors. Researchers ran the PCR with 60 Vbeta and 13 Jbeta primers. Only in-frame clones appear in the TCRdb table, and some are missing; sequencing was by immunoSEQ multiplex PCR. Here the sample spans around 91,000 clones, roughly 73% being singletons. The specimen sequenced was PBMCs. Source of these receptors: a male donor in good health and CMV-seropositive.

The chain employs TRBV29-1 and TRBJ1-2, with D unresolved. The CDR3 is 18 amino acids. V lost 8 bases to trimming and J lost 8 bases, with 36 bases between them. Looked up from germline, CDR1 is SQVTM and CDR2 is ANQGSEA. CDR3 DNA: TGCAGCCCCCAAAAAAAAATGCCCACCGGGCCCAGGACTGGGGGCTACACCTTC. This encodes CSPQKKMPTGPRTGGYTF.

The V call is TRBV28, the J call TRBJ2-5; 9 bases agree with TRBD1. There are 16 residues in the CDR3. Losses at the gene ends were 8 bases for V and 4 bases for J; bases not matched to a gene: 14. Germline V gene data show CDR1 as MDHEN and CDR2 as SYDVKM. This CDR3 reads CASRYTGGARGETQYF. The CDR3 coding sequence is TGTGCCAGCCGGTACACAGGGGGCGCCCGGGGAGAGACCCAGTACTTC.

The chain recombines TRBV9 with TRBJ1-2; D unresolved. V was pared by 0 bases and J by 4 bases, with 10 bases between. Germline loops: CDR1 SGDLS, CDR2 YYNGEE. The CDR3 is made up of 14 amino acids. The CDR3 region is CASSVGGGPYGYTF. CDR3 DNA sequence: TGTGCCAGCAGCGTAGGCGGAGGCCCCTATGGCTACACCTTC.

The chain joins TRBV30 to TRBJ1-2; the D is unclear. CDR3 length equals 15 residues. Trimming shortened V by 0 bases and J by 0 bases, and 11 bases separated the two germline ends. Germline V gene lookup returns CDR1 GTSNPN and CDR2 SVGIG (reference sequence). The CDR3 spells CAWSVRRKANYGYTF. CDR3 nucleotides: TGTGCCTGGAGTGTAAGGAGGAAGGCTAACTATGGCTACACCTTC. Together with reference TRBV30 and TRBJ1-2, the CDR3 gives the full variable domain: SQTIHQWPATLVQPVGSPLSLECTVEGTSNPNLYWYRQAAGRGLQLLFYSVGIGQISSEVPQNLSASRPQDRQFILSSKKLLLSDSGFYLCAWSVRRKANYGYTFGSGTRLTVV.

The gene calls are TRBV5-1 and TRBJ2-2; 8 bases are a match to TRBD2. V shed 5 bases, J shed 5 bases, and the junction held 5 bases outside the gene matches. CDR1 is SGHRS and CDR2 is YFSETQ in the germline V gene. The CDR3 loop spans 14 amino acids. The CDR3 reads CASRGLAGTGELFF. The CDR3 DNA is TGCGCCAGCAGAGGTTTAGCGGGGACCGGGGAGCTGTTTTTT.

The CDR3 loop is CASSPQGAGISTYEQYF. The DNA for the CDR3 is TGTGCCAGCAGCCCCCAGGGGGCCGGGATTAGTACCTACGAGCAGTACTTC. J is TRBJ2-7 and V is TRBV7-9; 8 bases align to TRBD1. CDR3 length: 17 amino acids. V was clipped by 5 bases and J by 2 bases; unmatched bases: 14. Germline CDR1 SEHNR, CDR2 FQNEAQ (reference sequence).

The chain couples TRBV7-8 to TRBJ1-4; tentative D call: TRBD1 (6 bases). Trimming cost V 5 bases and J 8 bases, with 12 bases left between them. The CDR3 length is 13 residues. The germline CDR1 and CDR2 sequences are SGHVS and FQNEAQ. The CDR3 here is CASSQGFREKLFF. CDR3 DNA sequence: TGTGCCAGCAGCCAGGGGTTTAGGGAAAAACTGTTTTTT.

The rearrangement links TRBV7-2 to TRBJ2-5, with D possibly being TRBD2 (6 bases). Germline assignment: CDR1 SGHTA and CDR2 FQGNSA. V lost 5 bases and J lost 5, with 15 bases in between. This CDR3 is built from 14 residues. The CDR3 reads CASSPGVAGETQYF. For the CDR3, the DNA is TGTGCCAGCAGCCCGGGGGTAGCCGGGGAGACCCAGTACTTC.

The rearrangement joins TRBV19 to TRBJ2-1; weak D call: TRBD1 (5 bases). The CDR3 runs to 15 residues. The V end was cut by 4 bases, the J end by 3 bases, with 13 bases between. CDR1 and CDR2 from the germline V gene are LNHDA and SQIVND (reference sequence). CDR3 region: CASSNPGPIYNEQFF. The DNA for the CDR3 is TGTGCCAGTAGTAACCCAGGGCCTATCTACAATGAGCAGTTCTTC.

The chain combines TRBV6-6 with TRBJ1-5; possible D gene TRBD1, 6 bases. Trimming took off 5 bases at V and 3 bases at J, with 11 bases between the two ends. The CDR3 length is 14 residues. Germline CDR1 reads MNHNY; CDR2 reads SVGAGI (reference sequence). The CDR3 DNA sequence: TGTGCCAGCAGTAACCGGGACATCAATCAGCCCCAGCATTTT. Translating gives CASSNRDINQPQHF.

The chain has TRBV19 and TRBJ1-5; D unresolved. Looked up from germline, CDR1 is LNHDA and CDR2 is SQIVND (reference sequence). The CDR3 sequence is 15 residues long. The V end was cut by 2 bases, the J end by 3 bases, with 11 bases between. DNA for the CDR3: TGTGCCAGTAGTATACGAACAGCCTCCAATCAGCCCCAGCATTTT. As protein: CASSIRTASNQPQHF.

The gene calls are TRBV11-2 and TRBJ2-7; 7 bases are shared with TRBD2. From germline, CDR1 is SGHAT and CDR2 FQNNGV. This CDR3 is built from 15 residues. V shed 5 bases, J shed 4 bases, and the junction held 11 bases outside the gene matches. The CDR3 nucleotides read TGTGCCAGCAGCCCCAGACTGGGAGGGGCATACGAGCAGTACTTC. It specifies CASSPRLGGAYEQYF.

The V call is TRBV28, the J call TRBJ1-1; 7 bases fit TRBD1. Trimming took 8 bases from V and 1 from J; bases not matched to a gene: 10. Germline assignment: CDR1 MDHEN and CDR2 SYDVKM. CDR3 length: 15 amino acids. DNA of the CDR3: TGTGCCAGCGCCACAGGGGATCTAGCGAACACTGAAGCTTTCTTT. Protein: CASATGDLANTEAFF.

CDR3 nucleotides: TGTGCCACCGACCTTTACAGCCGACAGGAAGGCTACACCTTC. Residues: CATDLYSRQEGYTF. This chain links TRBV6-1 with TRBJ1-2, with D possibly matching TRBD1 (6 bases). Trimming removed 10 bases at V and 8 bases at J, with 23 bases between. The CDR3 loop spans 14 amino acids. CDR1 and CDR2 (germline): MNHNS, SASEGT.

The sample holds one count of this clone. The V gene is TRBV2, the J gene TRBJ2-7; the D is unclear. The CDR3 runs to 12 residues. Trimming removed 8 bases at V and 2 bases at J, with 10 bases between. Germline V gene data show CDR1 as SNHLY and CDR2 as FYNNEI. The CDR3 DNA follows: TGTGCCAGCCAAGAGCTCGCCTACGAGCAGTACTTC. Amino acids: CASQELAYEQYF.

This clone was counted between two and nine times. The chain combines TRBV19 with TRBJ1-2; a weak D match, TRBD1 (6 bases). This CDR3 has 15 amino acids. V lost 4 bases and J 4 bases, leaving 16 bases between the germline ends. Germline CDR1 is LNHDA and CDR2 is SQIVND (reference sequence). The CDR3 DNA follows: TGTGCCAGTAGTACCCAAGGGGGGGACCTCTATGGCTACACCTTC. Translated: CASSTQGGDLYGYTF.

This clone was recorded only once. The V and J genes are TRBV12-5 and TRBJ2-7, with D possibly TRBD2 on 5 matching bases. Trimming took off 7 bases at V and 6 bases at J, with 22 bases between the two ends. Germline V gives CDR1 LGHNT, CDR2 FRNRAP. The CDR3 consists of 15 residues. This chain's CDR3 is CASVRPDSPMGEQYF. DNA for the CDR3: TGTGCTAGTGTCCGCCCGGACTCACCCATGGGCGAGCAGTACTTC.

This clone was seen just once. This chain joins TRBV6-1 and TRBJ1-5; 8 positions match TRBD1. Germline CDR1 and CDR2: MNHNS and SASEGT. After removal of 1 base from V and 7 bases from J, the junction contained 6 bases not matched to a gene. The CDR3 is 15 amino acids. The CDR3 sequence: CASSEGQGWRQPQHF. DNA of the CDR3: TGTGCCAGCAGTGAAGGACAGGGGTGGAGGCAGCCCCAGCATTTT.

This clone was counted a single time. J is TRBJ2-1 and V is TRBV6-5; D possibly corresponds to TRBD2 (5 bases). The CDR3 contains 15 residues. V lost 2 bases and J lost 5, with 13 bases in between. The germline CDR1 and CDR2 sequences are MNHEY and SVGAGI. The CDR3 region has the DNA TGTGCCAGCAGTTACAGCGCGTCTAGCAACAATGAGCAGTTCTTC. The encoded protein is CASSYSASSNNEQFF.

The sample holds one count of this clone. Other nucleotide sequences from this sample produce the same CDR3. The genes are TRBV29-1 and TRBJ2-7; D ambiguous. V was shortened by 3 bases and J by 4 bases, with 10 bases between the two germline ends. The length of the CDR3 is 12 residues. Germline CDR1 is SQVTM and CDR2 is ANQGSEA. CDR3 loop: CSVEGRSYEQYF. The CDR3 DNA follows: TGCAGCGTTGAGGGCAGAAGTTACGAGCAGTACTTC.

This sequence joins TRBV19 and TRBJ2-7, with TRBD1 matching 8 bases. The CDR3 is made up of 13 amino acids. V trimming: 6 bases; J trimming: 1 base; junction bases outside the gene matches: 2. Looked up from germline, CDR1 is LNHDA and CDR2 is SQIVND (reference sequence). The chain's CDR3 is CASSRQGSYEQYF. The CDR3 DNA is TGTGCCAGTAGCAGACAGGGGTCCTACGAGCAGTACTTC.

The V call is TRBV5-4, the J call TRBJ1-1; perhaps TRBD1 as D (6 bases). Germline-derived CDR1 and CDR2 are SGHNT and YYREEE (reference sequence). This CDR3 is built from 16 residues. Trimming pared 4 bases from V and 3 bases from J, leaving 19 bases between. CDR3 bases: TGTGCCAGCAGCCCCTCAAAGCGGGGGCTTTACACTGAAGCTTTCTTT. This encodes CASSPSKRGLYTEAFF.

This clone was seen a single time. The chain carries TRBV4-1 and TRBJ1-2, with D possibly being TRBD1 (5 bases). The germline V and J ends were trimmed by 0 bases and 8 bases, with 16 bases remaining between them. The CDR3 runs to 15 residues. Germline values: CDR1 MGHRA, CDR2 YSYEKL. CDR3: CASSQDGGPGGGYTF. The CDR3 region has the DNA TGCGCCAGCAGCCAAGACGGTGGACCGGGGGGAGGCTACACCTTC.

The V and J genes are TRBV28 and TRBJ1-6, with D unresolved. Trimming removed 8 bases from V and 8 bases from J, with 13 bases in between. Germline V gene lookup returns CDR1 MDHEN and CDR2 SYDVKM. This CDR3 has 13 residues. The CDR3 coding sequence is TGTGCCAGCCAAGGAGGATGGGATTCACCCCTCCACTTT. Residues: CASQGGWDSPLHF.

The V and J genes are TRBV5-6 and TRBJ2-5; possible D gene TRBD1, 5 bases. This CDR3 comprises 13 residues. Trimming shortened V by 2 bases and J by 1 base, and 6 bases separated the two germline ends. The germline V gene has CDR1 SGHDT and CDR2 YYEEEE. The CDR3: CASSFDSQETQYF. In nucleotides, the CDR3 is TGTGCCAGCAGCTTCGACAGCCAAGAGACCCAGTACTTC.

Here the CDR3 reads CASSEDKNTEAFF. CDR3 nucleotides: TGTGCCAGCAGTGAAGACAAAAACACTGAAGCTTTCTTT. This rearrangement joins TRBV6-1 to TRBJ1-1; D is uncertain. V was cut by 1 base and J by 2 bases, with 5 bases left in between. The CDR3 consists of 13 residues. Germline CDR1 MNHNS, CDR2 SASEGT.